This TCR beta chain was retrieved from a study of T-cell reconstitution after alpha-beta-depleted transplantation in children. Library preparation (for TCRbeta) was performed with unique molecular identifiers. One entry per CDR3 protein, called by TCRdb with MiXCR from the PCR reads. The data contain about 640,000 distinct CDR3 sequences, approximately 17% of them singletons. The V gene lost 4 bases and the J gene lost 2 bases, with 9 bases spanning the gap. The CDR3 is made up of 13 amino acids. CDR1 SGHRS and CDR2 YFSETQ come from the germline V gene. This clonotype originated in a human donor who donated a stem cell graft to a child with acute myeloid leukemia. Material: PBMCs from the stem cell graft donor, obtained from the stem cell graft. The chain has TRBV5-1 and TRBJ1-1; D gene ambiguous. The CDR3 nucleotides read TGCGCCAGCAGCGTTTCTAGTAACACTGAAGCTTTCTTT. Its translation is CASSVSSNTEAFF.